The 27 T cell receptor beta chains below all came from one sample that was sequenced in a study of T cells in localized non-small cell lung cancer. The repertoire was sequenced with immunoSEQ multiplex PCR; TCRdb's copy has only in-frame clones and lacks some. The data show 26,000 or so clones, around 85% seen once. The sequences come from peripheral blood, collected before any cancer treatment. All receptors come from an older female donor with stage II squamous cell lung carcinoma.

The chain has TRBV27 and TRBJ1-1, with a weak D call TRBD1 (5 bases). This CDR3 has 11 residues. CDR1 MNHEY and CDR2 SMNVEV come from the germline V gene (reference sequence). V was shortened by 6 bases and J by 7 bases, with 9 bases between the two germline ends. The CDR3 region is CASRGQVEAFF. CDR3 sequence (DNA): TGTGCCAGCAGGGGGCAGGTTGAAGCTTTCTTT.

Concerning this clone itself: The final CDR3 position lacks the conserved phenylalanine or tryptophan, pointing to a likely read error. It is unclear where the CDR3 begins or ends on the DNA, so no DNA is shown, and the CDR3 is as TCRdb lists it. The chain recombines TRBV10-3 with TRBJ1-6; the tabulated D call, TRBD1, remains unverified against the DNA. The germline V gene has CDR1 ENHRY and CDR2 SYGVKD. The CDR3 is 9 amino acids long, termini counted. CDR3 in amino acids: CAIGDRAPP.

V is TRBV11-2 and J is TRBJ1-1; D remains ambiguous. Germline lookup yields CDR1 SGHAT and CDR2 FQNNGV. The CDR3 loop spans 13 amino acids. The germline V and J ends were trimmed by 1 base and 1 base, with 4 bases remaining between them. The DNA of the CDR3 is TGTGCCAGCAGCTTAGGGGCGAACACTGAAGCTTTCTTT. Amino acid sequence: CASSLGANTEAFF.

The CDR3 coding sequence is TGTGCCAGCAGTGAAGGGGGGAGCTATGGCTACACCTTC. This gives the protein CASSEGGSYGYTF. This chain links TRBV2 with TRBJ1-2; TRBD1 is a possible D gene (5 bases). This CDR3 region has 13 residues. Germline V gene lookup returns CDR1 SNHLY and CDR2 FYNNEI. Trimming shortened V by 1 base and J by 4 bases, and 7 bases separated the two germline ends. The full variable domain, rest sourced from reference TRBV2 and TRBJ1-2, is EPEVTQTPSHQVTQMGQEVILRCVPISNHLYFYWYRQILGQKVEFLVSFYNNEISEKSEIFDDQFSVERPDGSNFTLKIRSTKLEDSAMYFCASSEGGSYGYTFGSGTRLTVV.

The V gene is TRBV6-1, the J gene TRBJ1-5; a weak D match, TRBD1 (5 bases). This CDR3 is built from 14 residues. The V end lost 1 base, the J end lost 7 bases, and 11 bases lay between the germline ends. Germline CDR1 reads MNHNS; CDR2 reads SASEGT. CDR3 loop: CASSEVGGGQPQHF. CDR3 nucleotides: TGTGCCAGCAGTGAAGTGGGGGGAGGACAGCCCCAGCATTTT.

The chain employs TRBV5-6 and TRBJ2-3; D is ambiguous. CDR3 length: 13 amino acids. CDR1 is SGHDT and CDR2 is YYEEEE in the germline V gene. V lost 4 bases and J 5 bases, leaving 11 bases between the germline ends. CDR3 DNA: TGTGCCAGCAGCGGACGGAATAAAGATACGCAGTATTTT. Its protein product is CASSGRNKDTQYF. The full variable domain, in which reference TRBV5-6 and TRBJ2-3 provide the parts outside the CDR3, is DAGVTQSPTHLIKTRGQQVTLRCSPKSGHDTVSWYQQALGQGPQFIFQYYEEEERQRGNFPDRFSGHQFPNYSSELNVNALLLGDSALYLCASSGRNKDTQYFGPGTRLTVL.

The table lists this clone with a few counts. This chain's CDR3 is CASSSPRTGYYGYTF. As DNA, the CDR3 is TGTGCCAGCAGCTCCCCCCGTACAGGGTACTATGGCTACACCTTC. V gene TRBV11-1 combines with J gene TRBJ1-2; maybe TRBD1 (6 bases). The V gene lost 4 bases and the J gene lost 3 bases, with 15 bases spanning the gap. CDR1 is SGHAT, CDR2 FQDESV, per germline (reference sequence). CDR3 length equals 15 residues.

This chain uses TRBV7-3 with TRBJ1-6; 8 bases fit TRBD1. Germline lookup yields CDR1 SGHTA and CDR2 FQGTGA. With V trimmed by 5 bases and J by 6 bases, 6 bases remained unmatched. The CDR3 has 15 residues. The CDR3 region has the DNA TGTGCCAGCAGCCCTAGACAGGGGATTAATTCACCCCTCCACTTT. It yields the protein CASSPRQGINSPLHF. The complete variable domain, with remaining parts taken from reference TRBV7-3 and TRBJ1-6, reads GAGVSQTPSNKVTEKGKYVELRCDPISGHTALYWYRQSLGQGPEFLIYFQGTGAADDSGLPNDRFFAVRPEGSVSTLKIQRTERGDSAVYLCASSPRQGINSPLHFGNGTRLTVT.

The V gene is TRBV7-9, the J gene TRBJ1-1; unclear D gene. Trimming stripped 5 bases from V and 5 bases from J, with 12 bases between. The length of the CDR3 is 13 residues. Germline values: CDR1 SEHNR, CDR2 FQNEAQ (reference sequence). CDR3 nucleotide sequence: TGTGCCAGCAGCCAGGCCGGGTGGACTGAAGCTTTCTTT. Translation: CASSQAGWTEAFF.

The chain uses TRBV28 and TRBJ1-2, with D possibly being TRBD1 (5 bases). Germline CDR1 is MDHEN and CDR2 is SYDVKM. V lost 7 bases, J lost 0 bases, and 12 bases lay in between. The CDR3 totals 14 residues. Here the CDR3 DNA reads TGTGCCAGCACCCAGACAGCAGCTAACTATGGCTACACCTTC. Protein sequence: CASTQTAANYGYTF.

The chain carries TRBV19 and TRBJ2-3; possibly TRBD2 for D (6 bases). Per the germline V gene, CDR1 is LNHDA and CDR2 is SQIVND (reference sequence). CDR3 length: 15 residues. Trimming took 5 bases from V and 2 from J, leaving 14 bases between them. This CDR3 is CASSPMAGNTDTQYF. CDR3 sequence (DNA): TGTGCCAGTAGTCCCATGGCGGGGAACACAGATACGCAGTATTTT.

DNA of the CDR3: TGTGCCAGCAGCCAGGACAGGGCGAGAGATACGCAGTATTTT. It specifies CASSQDRARDTQYF. The chain is built from TRBV11-2 and TRBJ2-3; TRBD1 matches 8 bases. Germline V gene data show CDR1 as SGHAT and CDR2 as FQNNGV. With V trimmed by 5 bases and J by 5 bases, 6 bases remained unmatched. This CDR3 region has 14 residues.

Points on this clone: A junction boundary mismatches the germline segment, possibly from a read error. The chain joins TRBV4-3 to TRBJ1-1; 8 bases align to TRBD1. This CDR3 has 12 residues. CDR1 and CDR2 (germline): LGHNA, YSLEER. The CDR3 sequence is CASSHRDRNLSF. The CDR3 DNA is TGCGCCAGCAGCCACCGGGACAGGAACTTGAGTTTT.

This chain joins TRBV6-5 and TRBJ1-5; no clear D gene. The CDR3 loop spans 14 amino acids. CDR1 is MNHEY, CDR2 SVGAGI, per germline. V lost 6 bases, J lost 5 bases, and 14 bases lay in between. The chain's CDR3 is CASSPGTWDQPQHF. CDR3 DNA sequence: TGTGCCAGCAGCCCCGGAACGTGGGATCAGCCCCAGCATTTT.

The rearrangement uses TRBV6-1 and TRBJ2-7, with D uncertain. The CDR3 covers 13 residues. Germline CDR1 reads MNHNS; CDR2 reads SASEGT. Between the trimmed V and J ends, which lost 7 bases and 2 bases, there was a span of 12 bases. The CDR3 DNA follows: TGTGCCAGCATAAAAGGGTTTGCCTACGAGCAGTACTTC. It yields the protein CASIKGFAYEQYF.

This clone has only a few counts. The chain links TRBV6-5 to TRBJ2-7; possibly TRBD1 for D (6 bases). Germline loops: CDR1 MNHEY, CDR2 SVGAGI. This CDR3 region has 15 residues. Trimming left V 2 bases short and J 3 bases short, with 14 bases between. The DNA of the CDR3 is TGTGCCAGCAGTTACCGACACGGACAGAACTACGAGCAGTACTTC. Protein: CASSYRHGQNYEQYF.

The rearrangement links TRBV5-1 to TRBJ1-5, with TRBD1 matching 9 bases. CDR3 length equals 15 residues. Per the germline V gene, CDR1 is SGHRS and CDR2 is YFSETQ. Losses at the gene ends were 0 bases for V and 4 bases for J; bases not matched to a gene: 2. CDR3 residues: CASSLGGQGNQPQHF. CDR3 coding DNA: TGCGCCAGCAGCTTGGGGGGACAGGGTAATCAGCCCCAGCATTTT.

In nucleotides, the CDR3 is TGTGCCAGCAGCTTGGGCAGCCTTCAAACCGGGGAGCTGTTTTTT. It is translated as CASSLGSLQTGELFF. The chain employs TRBV11-3 and TRBJ2-2; D unclear. The V end lost 3 bases, the J end lost 5 bases, and 13 bases lay between the germline ends. CDR3 length: 15 amino acids. Germline V gene data show CDR1 as SGHNT and CDR2 as YENEEA.

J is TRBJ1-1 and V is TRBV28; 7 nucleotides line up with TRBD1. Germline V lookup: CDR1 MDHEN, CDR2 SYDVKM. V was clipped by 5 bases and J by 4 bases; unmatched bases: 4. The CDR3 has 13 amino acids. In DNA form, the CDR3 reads TGTGCCAGCAGTCGGACAGGAGTCACTGAAGCTTTCTTT. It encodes CASSRTGVTEAFF. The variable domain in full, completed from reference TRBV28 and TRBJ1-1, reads DVKVTQSSRYLVKRTGEKVFLECVQDMDHENMFWYRQDPGLGLRLIYFSYDVKMKEKGDIPEGYSVSREKKERFSLILESASTNQTSMYLCASSRTGVTEAFFGQGTRLTVV.

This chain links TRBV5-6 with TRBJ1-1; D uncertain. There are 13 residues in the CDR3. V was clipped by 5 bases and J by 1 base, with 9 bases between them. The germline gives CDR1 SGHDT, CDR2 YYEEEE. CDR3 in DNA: TGTGCCAGCAGACTGAACGGGAACACTGAAGCTTTCTTT. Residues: CASRLNGNTEAFF.

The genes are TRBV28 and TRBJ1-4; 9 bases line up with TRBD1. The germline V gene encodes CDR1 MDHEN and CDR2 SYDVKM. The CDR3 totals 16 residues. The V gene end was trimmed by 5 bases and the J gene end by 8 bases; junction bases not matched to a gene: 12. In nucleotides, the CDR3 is TGTGCCAGCAGTCCGCCTTCGGGACAGGGAGAAGAAAAACTGTTTTTT. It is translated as CASSPPSGQGEEKLFF. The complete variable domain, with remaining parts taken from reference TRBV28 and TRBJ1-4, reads DVKVTQSSRYLVKRTGEKVFLECVQDMDHENMFWYRQDPGLGLRLIYFSYDVKMKEKGDIPEGYSVSREKKERFSLILESASTNQTSMYLCASSPPSGQGEEKLFFGSGTQLSVL.

In nucleotides, the CDR3 is TGTGCCAGCAGCGATGGGACTAGCGGGCCTGGGGATACGCAGTATTTT. It specifies CASSDGTSGPGDTQYF. The rearrangement links TRBV7-9 to TRBJ2-3, with TRBD2 identical over 12 bases. The CDR3 extends over 16 amino acids. Germline V gives CDR1 SEHNR, CDR2 FQNEAQ (reference sequence). V was pared by 5 bases and J by 6 bases, with 9 bases of the junction left unmatched.

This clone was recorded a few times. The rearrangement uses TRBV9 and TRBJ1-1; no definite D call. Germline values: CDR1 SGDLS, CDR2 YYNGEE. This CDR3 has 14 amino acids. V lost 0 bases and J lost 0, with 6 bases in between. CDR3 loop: CASSVGVVNTEAFF. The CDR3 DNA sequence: TGTGCCAGCAGCGTAGGCGTAGTGAACACTGAAGCTTTCTTT.

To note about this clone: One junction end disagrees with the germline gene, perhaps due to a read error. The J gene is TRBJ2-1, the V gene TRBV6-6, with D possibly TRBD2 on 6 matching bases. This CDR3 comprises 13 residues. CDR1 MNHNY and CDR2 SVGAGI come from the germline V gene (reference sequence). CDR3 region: CARSRDSFNEQFF. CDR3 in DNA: TGTGCCCGCTCCCGGGACTCCTTCAATGAGCAGTTCTTC.

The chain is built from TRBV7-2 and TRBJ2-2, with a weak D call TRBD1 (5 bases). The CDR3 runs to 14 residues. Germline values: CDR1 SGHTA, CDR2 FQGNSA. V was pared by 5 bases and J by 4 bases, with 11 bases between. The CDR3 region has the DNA TGTGCCAGCAGCACCCGACAGTCCACCGGGGAGCTGTTTTTT. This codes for CASSTRQSTGELFF.

CDR3 sequence reads: CASRQGGEKLFF. The CDR3 DNA reads TGTGCCAGCAGGCAGGGCGGCGAAAAACTGTTTTTT. The chain links TRBV7-2 to TRBJ1-4; a weak D match, TRBD1 (5 bases). Trimming stripped 6 bases from V and 8 bases from J, with 10 bases between. The germline CDR1 and CDR2 sequences are SGHTA and FQGNSA. The CDR3 is made up of 12 amino acids.

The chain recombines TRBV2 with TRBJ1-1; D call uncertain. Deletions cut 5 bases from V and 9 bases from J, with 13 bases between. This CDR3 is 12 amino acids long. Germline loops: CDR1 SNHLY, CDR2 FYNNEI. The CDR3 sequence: CASSRTREKAFF. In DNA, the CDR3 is TGTGCCAGCAGTCGGACCCGAGAAAAAGCTTTCTTT.